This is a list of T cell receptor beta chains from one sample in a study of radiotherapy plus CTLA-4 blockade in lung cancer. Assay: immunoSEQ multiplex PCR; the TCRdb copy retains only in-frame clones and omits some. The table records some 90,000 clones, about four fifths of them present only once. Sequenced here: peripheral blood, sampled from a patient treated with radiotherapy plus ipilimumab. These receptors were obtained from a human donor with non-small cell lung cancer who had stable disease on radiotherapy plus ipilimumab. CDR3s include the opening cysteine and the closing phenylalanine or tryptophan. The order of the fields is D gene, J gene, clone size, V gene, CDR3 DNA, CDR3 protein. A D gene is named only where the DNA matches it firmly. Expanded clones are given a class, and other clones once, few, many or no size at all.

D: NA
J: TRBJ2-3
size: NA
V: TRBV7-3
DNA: TGTGCCAGCAGCTTCCTCGGGGCTAGCGGCACAGATACGCAGTATTTT
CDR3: CASSFLGASGTDTQYF

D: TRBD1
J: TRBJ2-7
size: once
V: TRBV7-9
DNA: TGTGCCAGCAGCCCGGGACAGGCGATGTACGAGCAGTACTTC
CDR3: CASSPGQAMYEQYF

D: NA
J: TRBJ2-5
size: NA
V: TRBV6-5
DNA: TGTGCCAGCAGCCGGGTCCTAGCGAGGCGAGAGACCCAGTACTTC
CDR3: CASSRVLARRETQYF

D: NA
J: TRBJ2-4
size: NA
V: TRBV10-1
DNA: TGCGCCACCTCCTCGGGGGGCTCGGGAAACATTCAGTACTTC
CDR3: CATSSGGSGNIQYF

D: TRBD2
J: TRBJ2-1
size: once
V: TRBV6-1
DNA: TGTGCCAGCAGCCGGGGGGGCCTCGGGAATGAGCAGTTCTTC
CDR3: CASSRGGLGNEQFF

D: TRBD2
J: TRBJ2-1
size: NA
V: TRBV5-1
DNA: TGCGCCAGCAGCAACCCGGGACTAGCGGGGGGGCTCTACAATGAGCAGTTCTTC
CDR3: CASSNPGLAGGLYNEQFF

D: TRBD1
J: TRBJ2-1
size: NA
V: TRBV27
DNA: TGTGCCAGCTTTACCGGGACAGGGCACAATGAGCAGTTCTTC
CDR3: CASFTGTGHNEQFF

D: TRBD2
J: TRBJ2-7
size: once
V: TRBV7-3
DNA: TGTGCCAGCAGCTTACTACCAGCGGGAGGGCCTAACGAGCAGTACTTC
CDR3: CASSLLPAGGPNEQYF

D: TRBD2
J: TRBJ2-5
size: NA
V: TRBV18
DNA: TGTGCCAGCTCACCCTCACTAGCGGGGGGGCAAGAGACCCAGTACTTC
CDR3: CASSPSLAGGQETQYF

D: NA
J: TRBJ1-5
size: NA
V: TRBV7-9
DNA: TGTGCCAGCAGCTTAGGCGGGCCAGATAATCAGCCCCAGCATTTT
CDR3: CASSLGGPDNQPQHF

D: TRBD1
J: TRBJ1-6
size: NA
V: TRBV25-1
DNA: TGTGCCAGCAGTGACCTCAGGGGGATCAATTCACCCCTCCACTTT
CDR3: CASSDLRGINSPLHF

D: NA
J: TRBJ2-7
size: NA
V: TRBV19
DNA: TGTGCCAGTAGTATGAGCCGCTCCTACGAGCAGTACTTC
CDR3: CASSMSRSYEQYF

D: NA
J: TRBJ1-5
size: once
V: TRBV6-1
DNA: TGTGCCAGCTTTTCGGGGGCTGGACAGCCCCAGCATTTT
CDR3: CASFSGAGQPQHF

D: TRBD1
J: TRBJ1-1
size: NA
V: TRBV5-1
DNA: TGCGCCAGCAGGATACAGGGGGTCACTGAAGCTTTCTTT
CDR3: CASRIQGVTEAFF

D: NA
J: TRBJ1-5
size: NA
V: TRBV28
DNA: TGTGCCAGCAGTTTGGGCAGGGAGAATCAGCCCCAGCATTTT
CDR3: CASSLGRENQPQHF

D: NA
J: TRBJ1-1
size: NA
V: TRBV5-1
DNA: TGCGCCAGCAGCTTGGAGGACCCAAACACTGAAGCTTTCTTT
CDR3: CASSLEDPNTEAFF